Listed below are T cell receptor beta chains from one sample, sequenced in a study of T cells expressing NK-cell markers. One entry per CDR3 protein, without DNA, is what TCRdb gives after re-calling the 5' RACE reads. The sample's table shows 150,000 to 170,000 distinct CDR3 sequences. Sequencing was performed on blood T cells: a sorted CD56 or NKG2C T cell subset, CD4+ or CD8+ T cells, or bulk PBMC T cells (not recorded which). These receptor sequences come from a woman between 45 and 65 years old in good health. Each CDR3 is given with its conserved first and last residue. Each record gives: J gene, V gene, CDR3 protein.

J: TRBJ2-7
V: TRBV11-1
CDR3: CASSQTRYYEQYF

J: TRBJ2-3
V: TRBV13
CDR3: CASSSDGTDTQYF

J: TRBJ2-7
V: TRBV5-1
CDR3: CASSLGGRALFSEQYF

J: TRBJ2-3
V: TRBV29-1
CDR3: CSVEGQGPDTQYF

J: TRBJ2-2
V: TRBV9
CDR3: CASSVEGSGRAGGELFF

J: TRBJ2-7
V: TRBV29-1
CDR3: CSVEGTAQTYEQYF

J: TRBJ1-1
V: TRBV6-1
CDR3: CASSEGERYLNTEAFF

J: TRBJ2-1
V: TRBV20-1
CDR3: CSAPDRVTYNEQFF

J: TRBJ2-2
V: TRBV4-1
CDR3: CASSQELGKGEDGELFF

J: TRBJ2-1
V: TRBV25-1
CDR3: CASSDFGDSRNEQFF

J: TRBJ2-1
V: TRBV20-1
CDR3: CSARGLAGVNEQFF

J: TRBJ2-3
V: TRBV12-3/TRBV12-4
CDR3: CATSSRADTQYF

J: TRBJ1-1
V: TRBV3-1
CDR3: CASSPTGTPTPNTEAFF

J: TRBJ2-1
V: TRBV7-9
CDR3: CASSLEKSPGFF

J: TRBJ2-1
V: TRBV6-5
CDR3: CASSYRGAYNEQFF

J: TRBJ2-1
V: TRBV7-9
CDR3: CASSLTSSGSAEQFF

J: TRBJ1-1
V: TRBV20-1
CDR3: CSALGGTLNTEAFF

J: TRBJ2-2
V: TRBV9
CDR3: CASSANGGELFF

J: TRBJ2-3
V: TRBV25-1
CDR3: CASSESAGLAVGDTQYF

J: TRBJ2-3
V: TRBV24-1
CDR3: CATSDPEGPTDTQYF

J: TRBJ2-1
V: TRBV12-3/TRBV12-4
CDR3: CASSLDGDSSYNEQFF

J: TRBJ1-5
V: TRBV12-3/TRBV12-4
CDR3: CASSLRTGLDQPQHF

J: TRBJ2-3
V: TRBV2
CDR3: CASSEAWGDTQYF

J: TRBJ2-2
V: TRBV7-2
CDR3: CASSTRDREVAGELFF

J: TRBJ2-5
V: TRBV20-1
CDR3: CSAILLAGDQETQYF

J: TRBJ1-1
V: TRBV2
CDR3: CASIHSETEAFF

J: TRBJ2-7
V: TRBV3-1
CDR3: CASSQARAGIEWEQYF